These T cell receptor beta chains were read from a single sample in a study of blood T cells in healthy people across ages. TCRdb analysed the 5' RACE reads with MiXCR anew, one entry per CDR3 protein. Here the sample spans about 1 million distinct CDR3 sequences, under 30% being singletons. In addition, the sample was reused for a study of T cells of mothers and their children.

The sample taken for sequencing was blood. The receptors stem from a girl aged 2-10 years in good health. CDR3s include the opening cysteine and the closing phenylalanine or tryptophan. A D gene is named only where the DNA matches it firmly. Rows give clone size only sometimes, using once, few, many, or a class for an expanded clone.

>.|TRBJ2-7|.|TRBV7-6
TGTGCCAGCAGCTTAGAGCTAGCGAGGGGCGAGCAGTACTTC
CASSLELARGEQYF
>TRBD2|TRBJ2-1|.|TRBV5-1
TGCGCCAGCAGCTTGAGCCGACTAGCGGTAAAGCAGTTCTTC
CASSLSRLAVKQFF
>.|TRBJ2-6|.|TRBV4-3
TGCGCCAGCAGCCAAGGGGCAGGGGTGCCCTCTGGGGCCAACGTCCTGACTTTC
CASSQGAGVPSGANVLTF
>TRBD1|TRBJ2-7|few|TRBV5-6
TGTGCCAGCAGCTTGTCTGGACAGGGGACCCACGAGCAGTACTTC
CASSLSGQGTHEQYF
>TRBD1|TRBJ1-2|few|TRBV7-2
TGTGCCAGCAGCTTAGTAACAGGGGGCGCCTATGGCTACACCTTC
CASSLVTGGAYGYTF
>.|TRBJ2-1|.|TRBV11-2
TGTGCCAGCAGCCCCCCGTGGGGGGAGAAAAAGGATGAGCAGTTCTTC
CASSPPWGEKKDEQFF
>.|TRBJ2-5|.|TRBV6-1
TGTGCCAGCAGTGAATTTATGAGGGGGGAGACCCAGTACTTC
CASSEFMRGETQYF
>.|TRBJ2-5|.|TRBV29-1
TGCAGCGTTGCGGATACACAAGAGACCCAGTACTTC
CSVADTQETQYF
>.|TRBJ1-3|few|TRBV29-1
TGCAGCGCTGAGGAAGGAAACACCATATATTTT
CSAEEGNTIYF
>.|TRBJ2-5|.|TRBV2
TGTGCCAGCAGCCCGGGACGTGTGCTGTACCAAGAGACCCAGTACTTC
CASSPGRVLYQETQYF
>.|TRBJ1-6|few|TRBV14
TGTGCCAGCAGCTCACTTAGGGGTAATTCACCCCTCCACTTT
CASSSLRGNSPLHF
>.|TRBJ2-5|few|TRBV7-8
TGTGCCAGCAACGCCTTTGGGGGTGGGCAAGAGACCCAGTACTTC
CASNAFGGGQETQYF
>.|TRBJ1-2|.|TRBV7-2
TGTGCCAGCAGCTTACTATCTCAAACCTCATATGGCTACACCTTC
CASSLLSQTSYGYTF
>TRBD1|TRBJ1-5|few|TRBV6-5
TGTGCCAACACCGATAGACAGGGAGGGTTAGCCCAGCATTTT
CANTDRQGGLAQHF
>.|TRBJ2-1|few|TRBV28
TGTGCCAGCAGTTTACAGGGGCGTGAGCAGTTCTTC
CASSLQGREQFF
>TRBD2|TRBJ2-1|.|TRBV4-1
TGCGCCAGCAGCCAAGATAAACTAGCGGGATCGTACAATGAGCAGTTCTTC
CASSQDKLAGSYNEQFF
>TRBD2|TRBJ2-1|.|TRBV5-6
TGTGCCAGCAGCCTTAGCGGGAGGGTTGGAGATGAGCAGTTCTTC
CASSLSGRVGDEQFF
>.|TRBJ2-3|medium-sized|TRBV28
TGTGCCAGCAGTTTCGGGGCCCCGATGCAGTATTTT
CASSFGAPMQYF
>TRBD2|TRBJ2-1|.|TRBV27
TGTGCCAGCAGCCCTCGGGTGGAGCGGGGGACCTCCTACAATGAGCAGTTCTTC
CASSPRVERGTSYNEQFF
>TRBD1|TRBJ1-2|few|TRBV13
TGTGCCAGCAGCCCAAGGGACAGAGTCTATGGCTACACCTTC
CASSPRDRVYGYTF
>TRBD2|TRBJ2-1|few|TRBV9
TGTGCCAGCAGCGTATCTAGCGGGAGTTACAATGAGCAGTTCTTC
CASSVSSGSYNEQFF
>.|TRBJ1-5|.|TRBV6-6
TGTGCCAGCACCGATCCGAGGGAGCCCCAGCATTTT
CASTDPREPQHF
>TRBD2|TRBJ2-5|few|TRBV11-2
TGTGCCAGCAGCTCCTGGGCCCTCCGGGGGGGCCTGGAGACCCAGTACTTC
CASSSWALRGGLETQYF
>TRBD1|TRBJ1-1|.|TRBV29-1
TGCAGCGTTGAGAGTGTTGGGACAGGAATGAGGAACACTGAAGCTTTCTTT
CSVESVGTGMRNTEAFF
>.|TRBJ2-7|few|TRBV29-1
TGCAGCGTTGAAGACAAGGGAGCTGAGCAGTACTTC
CSVEDKGAEQYF
>.|TRBJ1-3|.|TRBV20-1
TGCAGTGCTAGACGTGTAGATGAGAACACCATATATTTT
CSARRVDENTIYF
>.|TRBJ1-1|few|TRBV28
TGTGCCAGCAGTCCACCATTAGGGGGGGCCAGCACTGAAGCTTTCTTT
CASSPPLGGASTEAFF
>.|TRBJ1-1|.|TRBV6-5
TGTGCCAGCAGTGGGTTAGGGGAGCATGAAGCTTTCTTT
CASSGLGEHEAFF
>.|TRBJ2-7|many|TRBV4-3
TGCGCCAGCAGCCAAGATTTAGGAGGGTTCTCCTACGAGCAGTACTTC
CASSQDLGGFSYEQYF
>TRBD1|TRBJ1-1|.|TRBV28
TGTGCCAGCAGCCGTGGGACAGGGGTAGGTGCAACTGAAGCTTTCTTT
CASSRGTGVGATEAFF
>.|TRBJ2-7|.|TRBV15
TGTGCCACCAGCCTCCAGGGGGGATCCTACGAGCAGTACTTC
CATSLQGGSYEQYF
>.|TRBJ2-5|.|TRBV25-1
TGTGCCAGCGCATCTTCCGGGACTCAAGAGACCCAGTACTTC
CASASSGTQETQYF
>TRBD2|TRBJ2-1|few|TRBV6-6
TGTGCCAGCAGTTACTCTGGGACTAGGGGTAATGAGCAGTTCTTC
CASSYSGTRGNEQFF
>.|TRBJ2-5|.|TRBV5-1
TGCGCCAGCAGCTTGAGGGTCGGGGGAGAGACCCAGTACTTC
CASSLRVGGETQYF
>.|TRBJ2-7|few|TRBV15
TGTGCCACCAGCAGAGGACTTTCCTACGAGCAGTACTTC
CATSRGLSYEQYF
>.|TRBJ1-4|few|TRBV7-8
TGTGCCAGCAGCTTAGCAGGGCAGGGCGAACTGTTTTTT
CASSLAGQGELFF
>.|TRBJ2-3|.|TRBV29-1
TGCAGCGTTTGTAGGGAGAACACAGATACGCAGTATTTT
CSVCRENTDTQYF
>TRBD2|TRBJ2-7|few|TRBV24-1
TGTGCCACCAGAACTAGCGGGAGCGACGAGCAGTACTTC
CATRTSGSDEQYF
>.|TRBJ1-3|.|TRBV5-6
TGTGCCAGCAGCTACGGACGGGGTGAAGGAATCGGAAACACCATATATTTT
CASSYGRGEGIGNTIYF
>.|TRBJ2-1|.|TRBV30
TGTGCCTGGAGTTCGCGGGGTATGTTTAATGAGCAGTTCTTC
CAWSSRGMFNEQFF
>.|TRBJ1-1|.|TRBV7-9
TGTGCCAGCAGCTTGAGCAGGGCAGCTTTCTTT
CASSLSRAAFF
>.|TRBJ1-6|.|TRBV28
TGTGCCAGCAGACCCACAGGGTTCAATTCACCCCACCACTTT
CASRPTGFNSPHHF